This T cell receptor (beta chain) comes out of a study of shared clonotypes between healthy human individuals. Study-wide points: Some clonotypes were shared by all four sorted-subset donors, while others were not shared. The non-shared ones had lower generation probabilities than the shared ones.

The CDR3 consists of 14 residues. V lost 4 bases and J 5 bases, leaving 13 bases between the germline ends. The germline CDR1 and CDR2 sequences are SNHLY and FYNNEI. The table lists this clone with a count of one. The antigen is unknown. Sequencing was performed with immunoSEQ multiplex PCR; in TCRdb, only in-frame clones are kept and a portion is missing. Seen here are about 1 million clones, around 74% observed once, and the top ten hold roughly 1.4%. Specimen: memory CD4+ T cells sorted from blood. Stated subset: CD45RA-negative fraction. This rearrangement joins TRBV2 to TRBJ2-3, with D perhaps matching TRBD1 or TRBD2 (6 bases each). The sequence was obtained from a man between 18 and 35 years old in good health. The CDR3 nucleotides read TGTGCCAGCAGTGTCCAGGGGCGGGAAGATACGCAGTATTTT. This encodes CASSVQGREDTQYF.